Below are 16 T cell receptor beta chains sequenced from a single sample in a study of tumor and adjacent non-tumor tissue in lung cancer (dated by TCRdb to 2016 to 2019). RNA was isolated from bulk unsorted tissue, and RNA quality was assessed with a NanoDrop ND-1000 and an Agilent 2100. Library method: multiplex PCR. Sequencing was performed on an Illumina HiSeq 2500. Following protocols modified from ARM-PCR, the researchers constructed TCRbeta libraries through three rounds of nested PCR with primers (Table S4). TCRdb itself trimmed the public reads at Q25 with fastp, ran MiXCR and retained productive beta chains. Each entry merges the rows of one CDR3 protein and shows their most common DNA and genes. The sample table records tens of thousands of distinct CDR3 sequences; about three quarters of these occur just once. The ten largest clones represent approximately 12% of the sample. The sample taken for sequencing was lung tumor tissue. The receptors originated from a woman in her fifties or sixties with non-small cell lung cancer.

The genes are TRBV28 and TRBJ2-7, with 10 positions matching TRBD2. V was pared by 4 bases and J by 4 bases, with 13 bases of the junction left unmatched. The CDR3 covers 17 residues. Germline V CDR1 and CDR2: MDHEN, SYDVKM. The CDR3 loop reads CASSWSLTSGAKYEQYF. The CDR3 nucleotides read TGTGCCAGCAGTTGGTCCCTTACTAGCGGGGCAAAGTACGAGCAGTACTTC.

To note about this clonotype: Germline and junction disagree at one end, which may indicate a read error. The chain recombines TRBV10-2 with TRBJ2-6, with 9 nucleotides matching TRBD1. Germline lookup yields CDR1 WSHSY and CDR2 SAAADI. The CDR3 is 16 amino acids. The CDR3 DNA sequence: TGTGCCAGCAGTCTTGGGACAGGGTCCGGGGCCAACGTCCTGACTTTC. It codes for CASSLGTGSGANVLTF.

About this clonotype: The junction departs from germline at one end; a sequencing error may be responsible. J is TRBJ1-5 and V is TRBV28, with D possibly being TRBD1 (5 bases). CDR3 size: 13 residues. The V gene's germline CDR1 is MDHEN and CDR2 SYDVKM. For the CDR3, the DNA is TGTGTCAGCAGTTTGTGGCAGGGCGGGCCCCAGCATTTT. Protein: CVSSLWQGGPQHF.

This clonotype has a count of ten or more. The chain is built from TRBV5-1 and TRBJ2-1; 9 bases map to TRBD2. CDR1 is SGHRS and CDR2 is YFSETQ in the germline V gene. V gave up 4 bases and J gave up 2 bases; unmatched junction bases: 4. This CDR3 is 15 amino acids long. CDR3 sequence: CASSTSSGTYNEQFF. CDR3 nucleotide sequence: TGCGCCAGCAGCACCTCTAGCGGGACCTACAATGAGCAGTTCTTC.

To note about this clonotype: No conserved phenylalanine or tryptophan ends this CDR3, so it is likely a read error. The rearrangement uses TRBV20-1 and TRBJ2-6, with D perhaps matching TRBD1 (6 bases). The CDR3 loop spans 18 amino acids. V was pared by 5 bases and J by 0 bases, with 20 bases between. CDR1 is DFQATT and CDR2 is SNEGSKA in the germline V gene (reference sequence). The CDR3 region has the DNA TGCAGTGCTGGCAGGGACAACTTCTCTTCCTCTGGGGCCAACGTCCTGACTTTG. Translating gives CSAGRDNFSSSGANVLTL.

J is TRBJ1-2 and V is TRBV10-2; no definite D call. CDR1 is WSHSY, CDR2 SAAADI, per germline. There are 11 residues in the CDR3. V shed 7 bases and J shed 9 bases, with 12 bases lying between them. This chain's CDR3 is CASKEGDSYTF. The CDR3, as DNA: TGCGCCAGCAAGGAGGGTGATAGCTACACCTTC.

As for this clonotype: At one of its ends the junction is not consistent with the germline gene, which may arise from a read error. The gene calls are TRBV10-1 and TRBJ2-2; D may be TRBD1 (5 bases). The germline V gene encodes CDR1 WNHNN and CDR2 SYGVQD (reference sequence). The CDR3 length is 16 residues. The CDR3 DNA is TGTGCCAGCAGTGATAACAAGGGGCATACCACCGGGGAGCTGTTTTTT. Its translation is CASSDNKGHTTGELFF.

The chain uses TRBV4-1 and TRBJ2-7; TRBD2 aligns across 13 bases. Trimming at V came to 9 bases and at J to 5 bases, leaving 7 bases not matched to a gene. Per germline, CDR1 MGHRA and CDR2 YSYEKL. This CDR3 has 14 residues. The CDR3 region is CASKTSGRSHEQYF. CDR3 DNA sequence: TGCGCCAGTAAGACTAGCGGGAGGTCGCACGAGCAGTACTTC.

Concerning this clonotype itself: One end of the junction varies from germline; a read error may be responsible. The chain links TRBV29-1 to TRBJ2-3; 8 bases match TRBD1. The CDR3 contains 13 residues. Germline V gives CDR1 SQVTM, CDR2 ANQGSEA. The CDR3 protein is CSLRTGGADTRYF. The CDR3 coding sequence is TGCAGCCTTCGAACAGGGGGTGCAGATACGCGGTATTTT.

Ten or more counts support this clonotype. The V call is TRBV12-3 or TRBV12-4, the J call TRBJ2-1, with TRBD2 matching 10 bases. J was trimmed by 2 bases and V by 2 bases; bases with no gene match: 3. This CDR3 contains 16 residues. This CDR3 reads CASSLFGLAAYNEQFF. The CDR3 bases are TGTGCCAGCAGTTTATTCGGACTAGCGGCCTACAATGAGCAGTTCTTC.

About this clonotype: A much larger clone lies a single base off, so this may be a read error. The chain uses TRBV6-1 and TRBJ2-7; 8 bases line up with TRBD1. Germline lookup yields CDR1 MNHNS and CDR2 SASEGT. This CDR3 has 15 residues. CDR3 amino acids: CASIEVLDRGSRQYF. Here the CDR3 DNA reads TGTGCCAGCATTGAAGTCTTAGACAGGGGTTCTCGGCAGTACTTC.

Details on this clonotype: Because it lacks the conserved phenylalanine or tryptophan at the end, this CDR3 is likely a read error. Here the CDR3 reads CATKTCCYGYTS. For the CDR3, the DNA is TGTGCCACCAAGACGTGTTGTTATGGCTACACCTCC. The rearrangement uses TRBV11-3 and TRBJ1-2; no firm D call. This CDR3 is 12 amino acids long. Germline V lookup: CDR1 SGHNT, CDR2 YENEEA. V was clipped by 10 bases and J by 5 bases, with 14 bases between them.

Concerning this clonotype: One end of the junction is discordant with germline, which a read error may explain. This chain connects TRBV11-3 to TRBJ2-1; 12 nucleotides match TRBD2. From germline, CDR1 is SGHNT and CDR2 YENEEA. The CDR3 has 17 amino acids. DNA of the CDR3: TGTGCCTGCAGCTTAGATCGACTAGCGGGAGTAGGTAATGAACAGTTCTTC. Translated, it gives CACSLDRLAGVGNEQFF.

The chain links TRBV6-5 to TRBJ2-3, with unresolved D. Per germline, CDR1 MNHEY and CDR2 SVGAGI. The CDR3 runs to 14 residues. Trimming shortened V by 11 bases and J by 1 base, and 16 bases separated the two germline ends. CDR3 sequence reads: CAVRETRGTDTQYF. In nucleotides, the CDR3 is TGTGCCGTTAGAGAAACAAGGGGCACAGATACGCAGTATTTT.

This clonotype was recorded a few times. Likely a read error: the CDR3 ends without its conserved phenylalanine or tryptophan. The J gene is TRBJ2-5, the V gene TRBV5-4; 12 nucleotides line up with TRBD2. V gave up 5 bases and J gave up 2 bases; unmatched junction bases: 4. The CDR3 covers 15 residues. Germline V gene data show CDR1 as SGHNT and CDR2 as YYREEE (reference sequence). CDR3 in DNA: TGTGCCAGCAGTTTCGGACTAGCGGGGCAAGAGACCCAGTACTCC. Encoded protein: CASSFGLAGQETQYS.

This clonotype appeared many times. This chain uses TRBV4-1 with TRBJ2-1, with 9 bases lining up with TRBD2. Germline CDR1 and CDR2: MGHRA and YSYEKL. The V segment lost 0 bases and the J segment 4 bases; nucleotides outside the gene matches: 7. This CDR3 spans 17 amino acids. As DNA, the CDR3 is TGCGCCAGCAGCCAAGACGGGGGGACTAGCCTTTACAATGAGCAGTTCTTC. Its translation is CASSQDGGTSLYNEQFF.